The 8 T cell receptor beta chains given below trace back to one sample, sequenced in a study of neurological immune-mediated disorders. TCRdb recomputed calls from the 5' RACE reads with MiXCR, one row per CDR3 protein. The table shows approximately 85,000 distinct CDR3 sequences, with roughly 4.3% occurring only once. The time point was: longitudinal time-point 3. The sample was PBMCs. All receptors come from a woman in her sixties or seventies with multiple sclerosis.

This clonotype was detected only a few times. The rearrangement links TRBV9 to TRBJ2-2; D is ambiguous. V lost 1 base to trimming and J lost 8 bases, with 12 bases between them. The CDR3 has 14 residues. CDR1 SGDLS and CDR2 YYNGEE come from the germline V gene. The CDR3, as DNA: TGTGCCAGCAGCGTAAGGTTTACGGCGGGGGAGCTGTTTTTT. Encoded protein: CASSVRFTAGELFF.

This clonotype was observed at least ten times. The chain is built from TRBV28 and TRBJ2-1; 8 bases are a match to TRBD2. The CDR3 runs 14 residues. V shed 3 bases, J shed 7 bases, and the junction held 5 bases outside the gene matches. Germline CDR1 reads MDHEN; CDR2 reads SYDVKM. The CDR3 spells CASSFPAGANEQFF. Here the CDR3 DNA reads TGTGCCAGCAGTTTCCCAGCGGGGGCGAATGAGCAGTTCTTC.

This clonotype was counted only a few times. This chain joins TRBV21-1 and TRBJ1-5. TRBV21-1 has pseudogene status. The CDR3 covers 13 residues. CDR3 sequence: CASSKKGNQPQHF. CDR3 in DNA: TGTGCCAGCAGCAAAAAGGGAAATCAGCCCCAGCATTTT.

Ten or more counts support this clonotype. This chain joins TRBV5-5 and TRBJ1-5, with D unresolved. There are 15 residues in the CDR3. V was cut by 3 bases and J by 3 bases, with 13 bases left in between. Germline assignment: CDR1 SGHKS and CDR2 YYEKEE (reference sequence). This CDR3 reads CASSSLGVDNQPQHF. DNA of the CDR3: TGTGCCAGCAGCTCCCTAGGCGTGGACAATCAGCCCCAGCATTTT. The whole variable domain, remainder taken from reference TRBV5-5 and TRBJ1-5, is DAGVTQSPTHLIKTRGQQVTLRCSPISGHKSVSWYQQVLGQGPQFIFQYYEKEERGRGNFPDRFSARQFPNYSSELNVNALLLGDSALYLCASSSLGVDNQPQHFGDGTRLSIL.

This clonotype has a count of ten or more. The rearrangement uses TRBV7-2 and TRBJ1-5; D is unclear. Germline lookup yields CDR1 SGHTA and CDR2 FQGNSA. CDR3 length: 15 residues. V lost 5 bases, J lost 3 bases, and 14 bases lay in between. The CDR3 here is CASSKERALNQPQHF. In nucleotides, the CDR3 is TGTGCCAGCAGCAAGGAGAGGGCCCTCAATCAGCCCCAGCATTTT.

The table lists this clonotype with many counts. The J gene is TRBJ1-5, the V gene TRBV11-2; the D gene is possibly TRBD1 (6 bases). Per germline, CDR1 SGHAT and CDR2 FQNNGV. V lost 5 bases and J lost 0, with 11 bases in between. There are 15 residues in the CDR3. CDR3 region: CASSPDRHSNQPQHF. In DNA form, the CDR3 reads TGTGCCAGCAGCCCGGACAGACATAGCAATCAGCCCCAGCATTTT.

The sample holds many counts of this clonotype. The chain employs TRBV5-1 and TRBJ2-5; D remains unclear. CDR1 SGHRS and CDR2 YFSETQ come from the germline V gene. Trimming stripped 0 bases from V and 3 bases from J, with 9 bases between. This CDR3 is 14 amino acids long. This CDR3 is CASSLVQNKETQYF. DNA for the CDR3: TGCGCCAGCAGCTTGGTACAGAACAAAGAGACCCAGTACTTC.

This clonotype was seen ten or more times. This chain links TRBV10-3 with TRBJ2-3, with TRBD2 matching 15 bases. Germline V gene data show CDR1 as ENHRY and CDR2 as SYGVKD. This CDR3 has 16 residues. Trimming took 4 bases from V and 6 from J; bases not matched to a gene: 5. This CDR3 is CAISGGTSGGFDTQYF. CDR3 sequence (DNA): TGTGCCATCAGTGGAGGGACTAGCGGGGGGTTCGATACGCAGTATTTT.